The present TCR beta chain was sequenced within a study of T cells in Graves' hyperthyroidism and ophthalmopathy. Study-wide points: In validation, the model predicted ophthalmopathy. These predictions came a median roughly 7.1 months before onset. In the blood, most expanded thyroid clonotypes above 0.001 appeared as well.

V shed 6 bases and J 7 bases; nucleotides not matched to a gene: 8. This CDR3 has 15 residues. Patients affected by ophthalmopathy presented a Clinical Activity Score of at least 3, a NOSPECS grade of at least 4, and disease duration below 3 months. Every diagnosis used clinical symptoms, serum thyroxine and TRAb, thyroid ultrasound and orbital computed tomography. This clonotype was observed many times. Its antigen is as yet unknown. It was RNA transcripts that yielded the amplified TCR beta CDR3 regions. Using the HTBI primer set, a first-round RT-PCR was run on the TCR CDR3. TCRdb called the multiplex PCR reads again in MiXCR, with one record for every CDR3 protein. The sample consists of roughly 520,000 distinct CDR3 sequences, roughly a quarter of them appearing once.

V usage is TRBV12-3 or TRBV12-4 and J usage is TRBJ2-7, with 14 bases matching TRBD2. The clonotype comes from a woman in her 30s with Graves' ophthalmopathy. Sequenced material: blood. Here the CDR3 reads CASRGLAGVVGEQYF. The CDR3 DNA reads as TGTGCCAGCAGGGGACTAGCGGGAGTTGTCGGGGAGCAGTACTTC.